This passage covers 26 T cell receptor beta chains from one sample sequenced in a study of blood T cell repertoires in COVID-19. Using immunoSEQ multiplex PCR, the repertoire was profiled, and TCRdb retains in-frame clones only, with some absent. The data contain about 190,000 clones, approximately 80% of them seen just once; the ten biggest clones take up approximately 13%. Sequencing input: peripheral blood. These receptors were obtained from a woman in her forties or fifties with acute or convalescent COVID-19.

This chain uses TRBV9 with TRBJ1-5; D is ambiguous. With 0 bases removed from V and 5 bases from J, the gap between germline ends came to 6 bases. Germline CDR1 reads SGDLS; CDR2 reads YYNGEE. The CDR3 runs 13 residues. CDR3 DNA: TGTGCCAGCAGCGTAGTGGGAGATCAGCCCCAGCATTTT. This encodes CASSVVGDQPQHF.

The chain employs TRBV2 and TRBJ2-6, with D tentatively TRBD1 (5 bases). Germline CDR1 SNHLY, CDR2 FYNNEI. V was shortened by 3 bases and J by 0 bases, with 15 bases between the two germline ends. The CDR3 runs 18 residues. The DNA of the CDR3 is TGTGCCAGCAGTGATGTGGGAAAAGGGGTCTCTGGGGCCAACGTCCTGACTTTC. This codes for CASSDVGKGVSGANVLTF.

V is TRBV10-2 and J is TRBJ1-2, with 12 bases matching TRBD1. The CDR3 runs to 13 residues. J was trimmed by 7 bases and V by 7 bases; bases with no gene match: 4. Per the germline V gene, CDR1 is WSHSY and CDR2 is SAAADI. CDR3: CASKGQGAFGYTF. CDR3 sequence (DNA): TGCGCCAGCAAGGGACAGGGGGCGTTTGGCTACACCTTC.

The chain combines TRBV9 with TRBJ1-1; TRBD1 matches at 8 bases. CDR1 and CDR2 (germline): SGDLS, YYNGEE. V dropped 4 bases and J dropped 4; count of bases not matched to a gene: 9. The CDR3 sequence is 15 residues long. CDR3 region: CASSLGDRRGTEAFF. The CDR3 region has the DNA TGTGCCAGCAGCCTTGGGGACAGGAGGGGCACTGAAGCTTTCTTT.

The gene calls are TRBV5-6 and TRBJ2-7, with D unresolved. Per germline, CDR1 SGHDT and CDR2 YYEEEE. This CDR3 is 9 amino acids long. With 6 bases removed from V and 6 bases from J, the gap between germline ends came to 4 bases. The CDR3 bases are TGTGCCAGCACGGTCGAGCAGTACTTC. Amino acids: CASTVEQYF. The full variable domain, rest sourced from reference TRBV5-6 and TRBJ2-7, is DAGVTQSPTHLIKTRGQQVTLRCSPKSGHDTVSWYQQALGQGPQFIFQYYEEEERQRGNFPDRFSGHQFPNYSSELNVNALLLGDSALYLCASTVEQYFGPGTRLTVT.

The chain combines TRBV6-5 with TRBJ2-2; unclear D gene. With 9 bases removed from V and 3 bases from J, the gap between germline ends came to 17 bases. The CDR3 has 15 residues. The germline V gene has CDR1 MNHEY and CDR2 SVGAGI. The CDR3 here is CASILAYADTGELFF. CDR3 in DNA: TGTGCCAGTATTCTCGCATACGCGGACACCGGGGAGCTGTTTTTT.

The chain uses TRBV3-1 (or the pseudogene TRBV3-2) and TRBJ1-5; the D gene is possibly TRBD1 (5 bases). Per the germline V gene, CDR1 is LGHDT and CDR2 is YNNKEL (reference sequence). Trimming took off 0 bases at V and 3 bases at J, with 9 bases between the two ends. The CDR3 consists of 15 residues. The CDR3: CASSQDSRVNQPQHF. CDR3 DNA: TGTGCCAGCAGCCAAGATTCCAGGGTCAATCAGCCCCAGCATTTT.

The chain employs TRBV7-2 and TRBJ2-7; 10 nucleotides match TRBD2. V dropped 6 bases and J dropped 2; count of bases not matched to a gene: 10. The CDR3 has 16 amino acids. The V gene's germline CDR1 is SGHTA and CDR2 FQGNSA. The CDR3 nucleotides read TGTGCCAGCAGGCGTTTCCGGAGCGGGGGGGCCTACGAGCAGTACTTC. This gives the protein CASRRFRSGGAYEQYF.

The chain is built from TRBV9 and TRBJ1-2, with D possibly being TRBD1 (6 bases). This CDR3 spans 14 amino acids. From germline, CDR1 is SGDLS and CDR2 YYNGEE. V lost 3 bases and J lost 6, with 15 bases in between. CDR3 region: CASSADSRSNGYTF. The CDR3 DNA follows: TGTGCCAGCAGCGCGGACAGTCGGTCGAATGGCTACACCTTC.

This sequence joins TRBV5-5 and TRBJ1-5, with TRBD1 identical over 7 bases. Trimming took 4 bases from V and 2 from J; bases not matched to a gene: 9. CDR1 is SGHKS, CDR2 YYEKEE, per germline (reference sequence). The length of the CDR3 is 16 residues. DNA of the CDR3: TGTGCCAGCAGCCAGATGCTCGACAGGGGCAATCAGCCCCAGCATTTT. This sequence encodes CASSQMLDRGNQPQHF.

The chain couples TRBV18 to TRBJ1-1, with 9 bases matching TRBD1. Per the germline V gene, CDR1 is KGHSH and CDR2 is LQKENI. This CDR3 has 15 amino acids. V shed 4 bases, J shed 7 bases, and the junction held 10 bases outside the gene matches. CDR3 loop: CASSLSPGQGDEAFF. DNA of the CDR3: TGTGCCAGCTCACTATCCCCGGGACAGGGCGATGAAGCTTTCTTT. Full variable domain (missing parts from reference TRBV18 and TRBJ1-1): NAGVMQNPRHLVRRRGQEARLRCSPMKGHSHVYWYRQLPEEGLKFMVYLQKENIIDESGMPKERFSAEFPKEGPSILRIQQVVRGDSAAYFCASSLSPGQGDEAFFGQGTRLTVV.

The CDR3 DNA follows: TGTGCCATTGCAGCGGGTTTCAGCACAGATACGCAGTATTTT. Translated, it gives CAIAAGFSTDTQYF. The chain recombines TRBV10-3 with TRBJ2-3, with D possibly matching TRBD2 (6 bases). CDR3 size: 14 residues. V was shortened by 9 bases and J by 0 bases, with 13 bases between the two germline ends. Germline-derived CDR1 and CDR2 are ENHRY and SYGVKD.

This clone was recorded a few times. The chain uses TRBV6-2 or TRBV6-3 and TRBJ2-7; maybe TRBD2 (6 bases). Trimming pared 4 bases from V and 5 bases from J, leaving 24 bases between. The germline V gene encodes CDR1 MNHEY and CDR2 SVGEGT. This CDR3 has 17 amino acids. The CDR3 sequence: CASSFLATRRAANEQYF. The CDR3 nucleotides read TGTGCCAGCAGTTTCCTCGCGACTAGAAGGGCAGCCAACGAGCAGTACTTC.

This clone was counted only a few times. This chain connects TRBV7-2 to TRBJ1-4; D is unclear. CDR3 length: 16 amino acids. Trimming removed 3 bases from V and 0 bases from J, with 11 bases in between. Germline V gene sequence: CDR1 SGHTA, CDR2 FQGNSA. The CDR3 loop reads CASSFFSVATNEKLFF. In DNA, the CDR3 is TGTGCCAGCAGCTTTTTTTCCGTTGCAACTAATGAAAAACTGTTTTTT.

The chain couples TRBV2 to TRBJ1-2; D is perhaps TRBD1 (6 bases). V was clipped by 9 bases and J by 8 bases, with 19 bases between them. CDR1 is SNHLY and CDR2 is FYNNEI in the germline V gene. The CDR3 length is 13 residues. CDR3 sequence (DNA): TGTGCCAGTAACGGAGGGGGGGACTGGGGCTACACCTTC. As protein: CASNGGGDWGYTF.

The chain recombines TRBV6-5 with TRBJ1-6; a weak D match, TRBD1 (5 bases). There are 12 residues in the CDR3. The germline V gene has CDR1 MNHEY and CDR2 SVGAGI. Trimming left V 6 bases short and J 12 bases short, with 12 bases between. This CDR3 reads CASSPQGRPLHF. In DNA form, the CDR3 reads TGTGCCAGCAGCCCCCAGGGAAGACCCCTCCACTTT.

The rearrangement uses TRBV7-2 and TRBJ2-7; D is undetermined. This CDR3 region has 12 residues. V lost 1 base and J lost 7, with 8 bases in between. Germline CDR1 is SGHTA and CDR2 is FQGNSA. This CDR3 is CASSLGPGEQYF. CDR3 DNA sequence: TGTGCCAGCAGCTTAGGGCCCGGGGAGCAGTACTTC.

The chain combines TRBV2 with TRBJ1-2, with D unclear. The length of the CDR3 is 14 residues. Germline assignment: CDR1 SNHLY and CDR2 FYNNEI. V was pared by 3 bases and J by 2 bases, with 10 bases between. Written as DNA, the CDR3 is TGTGCCAGCAGTGACGACCACAGAAACTATGGCTACACCTTC. Amino acid sequence: CASSDDHRNYGYTF.

This chain links TRBV6-5 with TRBJ2-3; 7 positions agree with TRBD2. This CDR3 has 16 amino acids. V lost 2 bases and J lost 2; bases outside the gene matches: 7. CDR1 is MNHEY and CDR2 is SVGAGI in the germline V gene. CDR3 bases: TGTGCCAGCAGTTACGGTCGGGGGGAAAACACAGATACGCAGTATTTT. Protein product: CASSYGRGENTDTQYF.

The CDR3 DNA sequence: TGCAGTGTTCCCAGGGGATACGAGCAGTACTTC. Its protein is CSVPRGYEQYF. The J gene is TRBJ2-7, the V gene TRBV20-1; D perhaps matches TRBD1 (6 bases). Trimming pared 7 bases from V and 4 bases from J, leaving 11 bases between. CDR1 is DFQATT, CDR2 SNEGSKA, per germline (reference sequence). There are 11 residues in the CDR3.

CDR3 residues: CASSTGTTSGNTIYF. In DNA, the CDR3 is TGTGCCAGCAGTACAGGAACTACTTCTGGAAACACCATATATTTT. V gene TRBV5-8 combines with J gene TRBJ1-3; TRBD1 might be the D (5 bases). This CDR3 has 15 residues. V was shortened by 5 bases and J by 1 base, with 13 bases between the two germline ends. The germline gives CDR1 SGHTS, CDR2 YDEGEE.

V is TRBV28 and J is TRBJ2-3, with TRBD2 matching over 13 bases. The trim removed 3 bases at V and 0 bases at J, leaving 9 bases unmatched. Germline values: CDR1 MDHEN, CDR2 SYDVKM. The CDR3 covers 19 residues. The CDR3 sequence: CASSFLGLAGNGSTDTQYF. CDR3 nucleotide sequence: TGTGCCAGCAGTTTTTTGGGACTAGCGGGAAACGGGAGCACAGATACGCAGTATTTT. Full variable domain (missing parts from reference TRBV28 and TRBJ2-3): DVKVTQSSRYLVKRTGEKVFLECVQDMDHENMFWYRQDPGLGLRLIYFSYDVKMKEKGDIPEGYSVSREKKERFSLILESASTNQTSMYLCASSFLGLAGNGSTDTQYFGPGTRLTVL.

The chain has TRBV10-3 and TRBJ2-3; D possibly corresponds to TRBD2 (6 bases). The V and J ends lost 2 bases and 0 bases respectively, with 15 bases between them. CDR1 ENHRY and CDR2 SYGVKD come from the germline V gene. CDR3 length: 17 residues. CDR3 nucleotides: TGTGCCATCAGTGAGATGGGCGCGGGGCCTAGCACAGATACGCAGTATTTT. Amino acid sequence: CAISEMGAGPSTDTQYF.

The rearrangement links TRBV7-2 to TRBJ2-3; 9 positions match TRBD1. The germline V gene has CDR1 SGHTA and CDR2 FQGNSA. With V trimmed by 5 bases and J by 5 bases, 11 bases remained unmatched. This CDR3 has 16 amino acids. Here the CDR3 reads CASSVVYRGRGDTQYF. Written as DNA, the CDR3 is TGTGCCAGCAGCGTAGTATACAGGGGGCGAGGAGATACGCAGTATTTT.

The V and J genes are TRBV2 and TRBJ1-2, with TRBD1 identical over 7 bases. The V gene's germline CDR1 is SNHLY and CDR2 FYNNEI. The ends lost 0 bases at V and 6 bases at J; junction bases unmatched: 1. The CDR3 consists of 13 residues. The CDR3 region has the DNA TGTGCCAGCAGTGAAGCAGGGGGCAATGGCTACACCTTC. Translated: CASSEAGGNGYTF.

This chain joins TRBV28 and TRBJ1-2; 9 nucleotides agree with TRBD1. The V gene's germline CDR1 is MDHEN and CDR2 SYDVKM. This CDR3 region has 17 residues. The junction had 13 bases not matched to a gene; V was cut back by 5 bases and J by 3 bases. Here the CDR3 DNA reads TGTGCCAGCAGTGAAGGGACAGGGCCATCCGTTTACTATGGCTACACCTTC. Its translation is CASSEGTGPSVYYGYTF.